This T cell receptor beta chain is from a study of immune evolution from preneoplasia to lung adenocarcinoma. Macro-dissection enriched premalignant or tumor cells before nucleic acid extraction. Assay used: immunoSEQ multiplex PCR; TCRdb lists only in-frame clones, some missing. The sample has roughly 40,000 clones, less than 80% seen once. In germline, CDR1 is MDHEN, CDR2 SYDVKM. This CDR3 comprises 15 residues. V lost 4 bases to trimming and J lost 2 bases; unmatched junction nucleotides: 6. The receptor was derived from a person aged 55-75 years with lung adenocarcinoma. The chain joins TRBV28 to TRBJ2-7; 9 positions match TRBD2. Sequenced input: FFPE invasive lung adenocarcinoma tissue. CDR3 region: CASSSPGLATYEQYF. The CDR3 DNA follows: TGTGCCAGCAGTTCCCCGGGACTAGCTACCTACGAGCAGTACTTC.